A selection of T cell receptor beta chains follows, all from one sample in a study of T cell responses to AZD1222 COVID-19 vaccine. Sequenced by immunoSEQ multiplex PCR; TCRdb stores in-frame clones only, minus some. The table includes 60,000 to 75,000 clones, 65% to 90% detected once. The sequencing here drew on peripheral blood, taken on day 0 of AZD1222 vaccination. The receptors originated from an adult in good health. CDR3s include the opening cysteine and the closing phenylalanine or tryptophan. The D gene is left open where the match is weak.

j_gene | v_gene | d_gene | CDR3aa
TRBJ2-7 | TRBV5-1 | TRBD2 | CASSSGLAGGPNEQYF
TRBJ1-1 | TRBV5-1 | TRBD1 | CASSTTGGNTEAFF
TRBJ2-1 | TRBV25-1 | - | CASSEAASYNEQFF
TRBJ1-1 | TRBV11-2 | - | CASSAKTGLGRTEAFF
TRBJ1-4 | TRBV18 | - | CASSPRQSEKLFF
TRBJ1-1 | TRBV24-1 | - | CATRRSTEAFF
TRBJ2-7 | TRBV18 | - | CASSPLGEQYF
TRBJ2-5 | TRBV5-1 | - | CASSLQETQYF
TRBJ2-2 | TRBV5-1 | - | CASSPTALNTGELFF
TRBJ2-7 | TRBV7-9 | - | CASSLGDTPSDEQYF
TRBJ2-1 | TRBV5-4 | - | CASSLEGGPYNEQFF
TRBJ2-5 | TRBV11-3 | - | CASSLRAHEQTQYF
TRBJ2-2 | TRBV2 | TRBD2 | CASSEGSGGFTGELFF
TRBJ1-2 | TRBV28 | - | CASSQGRGGYTF
TRBJ1-4 | TRBV30 | - | CAWRYTGNGEKLFF
TRBJ1-1 | TRBV7-3 | TRBD1 | CASSSGQGNTEAFF
TRBJ1-1 | TRBV3-1/TRBV3-2 | - | CASSHDAHMNTEAFF
TRBJ2-5 | TRBV9 | TRBD2 | CASSASGGRGETQYF
TRBJ1-5 | TRBV7-9 | - | CASSLGGNPGNQPQHF
TRBJ2-3 | TRBV5-1 | - | CASSYRQAMADTQYF
TRBJ2-7 | TRBV15 | TRBD1 | CATSARDRAYEQYF
TRBJ2-3 | TRBV6-5 | - | CASSPGQGVADTQYF
TRBJ1-2 | TRBV4-2 | - | CASSQSTPGPNYGYTF
TRBJ2-3 | TRBV18 | - | CASSPLRDADTQYF
TRBJ1-1 | TRBV18 | - | CASRQQGLTNTEAFF
TRBJ1-1 | TRBV19 | TRBD1 | CASRRGPAGPTEAFF
TRBJ1-2 | TRBV11-2 | - | CASSQDNNYGYTF
TRBJ1-4 | TRBV27 | - | CASSYDGDRRVELFF
TRBJ2-1 | TRBV19 | TRBD2 | CASRTLAGGRNTNEQFF
TRBJ1-2 | TRBV19 | - | CASSIDRPGYGYTF
TRBJ1-1 | TRBV5-1 | - | CASSPNRASGTAFF
TRBJ1-2 | TRBV19 | - | CASRGKAQEGDGYTF
TRBJ2-5 | TRBV12-3/TRBV12-4 | - | CASSPGTGETQYF
TRBJ2-3 | TRBV19 | TRBD2 | CASSILPGGSTDTQYF
TRBJ2-1 | TRBV24-1 | - | CATSDRGTAYNEQFF
TRBJ2-2 | TRBV7-2 | - | CASSLAQWGNGIGELFF
TRBJ1-5 | TRBV3-1/TRBV3-2 | - | CASSQAVGRLQPQHF
TRBJ1-2 | TRBV10-3 | - | CAISFDSPNYGYTF
TRBJ1-1 | TRBV6-1 | - | CASSERLKTEAFF
TRBJ2-3 | TRBV28 | TRBD2 | CASSFGGRADTQYF
TRBJ1-4 | TRBV28 | - | CASSPTGNNEKLFF
TRBJ2-1 | TRBV7-9 | TRBD2 | CASSSGGLATEQFF
TRBJ1-2 | TRBV21-1 | - | CASSKIRIRDYGYTF
TRBJ1-2 | TRBV3-1/TRBV3-2 | - | CASSQPGGGGGYTF
TRBJ1-3 | TRBV5-1 | - | CASSPELSSGNTIYF
TRBJ1-1 | TRBV6-5 | TRBD1 | CASSYSTYRGDTEAFF
TRBJ2-3 | TRBV11-2 | TRBD2 | CASSSKLAGGSRTDTQYF